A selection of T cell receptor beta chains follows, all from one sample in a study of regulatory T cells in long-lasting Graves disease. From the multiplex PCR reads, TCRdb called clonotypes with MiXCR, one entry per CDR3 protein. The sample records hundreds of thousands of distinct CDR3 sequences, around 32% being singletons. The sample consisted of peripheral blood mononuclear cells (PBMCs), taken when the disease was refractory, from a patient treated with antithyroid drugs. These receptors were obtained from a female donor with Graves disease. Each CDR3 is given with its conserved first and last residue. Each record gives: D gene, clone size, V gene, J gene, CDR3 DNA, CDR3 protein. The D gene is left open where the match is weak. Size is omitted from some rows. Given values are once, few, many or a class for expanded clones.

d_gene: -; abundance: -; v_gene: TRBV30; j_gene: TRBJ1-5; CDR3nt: TGTGCCTGGAGTCACGGCCTCAATCAGCCCCAGCATTTT; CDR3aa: CAWSHGLNQPQHF
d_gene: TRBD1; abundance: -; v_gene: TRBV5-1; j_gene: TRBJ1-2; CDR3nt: TGCGCCAGCAGCTTGGTGGAAGGGGGCTTCTATGGCTACACCTTC; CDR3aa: CASSLVEGGFYGYTF
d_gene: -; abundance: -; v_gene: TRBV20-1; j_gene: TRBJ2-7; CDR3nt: TGCAGTGCTAAACCGGGGCCCCGGAGCCCACCTCTCTTCTTATTCCCCTACGAGCAGTACTTC; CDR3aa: CSAKPGPRSPPLFLFPYEQYF
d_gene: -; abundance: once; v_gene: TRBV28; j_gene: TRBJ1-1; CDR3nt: TGTGCCAGCAGTTTACTTCGGCCCGAATTGAACACTGAAGCTTTCTTT; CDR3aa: CASSLLRPELNTEAFF
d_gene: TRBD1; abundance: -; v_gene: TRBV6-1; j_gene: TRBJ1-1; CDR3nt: TGTGCCAGCAGCGACAGGGACCCACTGAACACTGTAGCTTTCTTT; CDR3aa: CASSDRDPLNTVAFF
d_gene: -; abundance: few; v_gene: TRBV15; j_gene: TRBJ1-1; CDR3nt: TGTGCCACCAGCAGAGATCGAGGTATGAACACTGAAGCTTTCTTT; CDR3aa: CATSRDRGMNTEAFF
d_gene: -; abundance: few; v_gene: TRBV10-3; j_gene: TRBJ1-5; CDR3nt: TGTGCCATCAGCCCCACTGGGGGCAATCAGCCCCAGCATTTT; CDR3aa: CAISPTGGNQPQHF
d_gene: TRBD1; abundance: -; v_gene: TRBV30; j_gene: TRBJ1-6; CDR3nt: TGTGCCTGGAGTGTAGGGGGCGATTCACCCCTCCACTTT; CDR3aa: CAWSVGGDSPLHF
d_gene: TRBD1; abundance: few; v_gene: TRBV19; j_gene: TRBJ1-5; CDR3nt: TGTGCCAGTAGTATGGGACAGGGCATCAGTCAGCCCCAGCATTTT; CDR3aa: CASSMGQGISQPQHF
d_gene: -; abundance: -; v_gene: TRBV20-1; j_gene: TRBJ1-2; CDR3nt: TGCAGTGCCCACCGGGGGGTTGACTATGGCTACACCTTC; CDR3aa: CSAHRGVDYGYTF
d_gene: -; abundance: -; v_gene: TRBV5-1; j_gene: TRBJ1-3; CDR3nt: TGCGCCAGCAGCTTGGCCGCGGAGGGAAACACCATATATTTT; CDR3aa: CASSLAAEGNTIYF
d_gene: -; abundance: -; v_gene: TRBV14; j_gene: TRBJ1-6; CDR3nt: TGTGCCAGCAGCCAAGAGATAAGCGGATCACCCCTCCACTTT; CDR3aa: CASSQEISGSPLHF
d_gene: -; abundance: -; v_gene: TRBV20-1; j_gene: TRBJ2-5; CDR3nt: TGCAGTGCTGAAGACAGAGTGGGTGAGACCCAGTACTTC; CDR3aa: CSAEDRVGETQYF
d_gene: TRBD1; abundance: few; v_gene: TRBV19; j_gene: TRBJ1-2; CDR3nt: TGTGCCAGTAGTCCCAGGACAGGGGGGTCCTATGGCTACACCTTC; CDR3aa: CASSPRTGGSYGYTF
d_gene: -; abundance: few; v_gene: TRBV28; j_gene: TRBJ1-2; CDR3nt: TGTGCCAGCAGCCCACTCGGAGCACCCTATGGCTACACCTTC; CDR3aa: CASSPLGAPYGYTF
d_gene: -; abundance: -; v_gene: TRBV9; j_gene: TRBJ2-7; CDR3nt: TGTGCCAGCAGCGCCGGGGACGGTGCCTACGAGCAGTACTTC; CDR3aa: CASSAGDGAYEQYF
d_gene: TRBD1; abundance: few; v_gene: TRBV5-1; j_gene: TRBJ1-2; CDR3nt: TGCGCCAGCAGCCAAGATGGACAGGGTATAGGCTACACCTTC; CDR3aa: CASSQDGQGIGYTF
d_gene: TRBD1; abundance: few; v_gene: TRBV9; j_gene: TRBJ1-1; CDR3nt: TGTGCCAGCAGCGTTGACAGGGCCACTGAAGCTTTCTTT; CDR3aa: CASSVDRATEAFF
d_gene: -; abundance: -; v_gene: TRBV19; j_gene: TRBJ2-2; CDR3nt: TGTGCCAGTAGTATAAATGTTGGGGGTCCTCCCGGCGGGGAGCTGTTTTTT; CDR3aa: CASSINVGGPPGGELFF
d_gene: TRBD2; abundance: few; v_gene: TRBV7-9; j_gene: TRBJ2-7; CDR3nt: TGTGCCAGCAGCCTGTCCGTGGGAGGGCAGACCGACTACGAGCAGTACTTC; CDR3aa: CASSLSVGGQTDYEQYF
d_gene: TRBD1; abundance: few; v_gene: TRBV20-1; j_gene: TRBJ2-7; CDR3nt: TGCAGTGCTATAGCCGGGACAGGGAACGAGCAGTACTTC; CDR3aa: CSAIAGTGNEQYF
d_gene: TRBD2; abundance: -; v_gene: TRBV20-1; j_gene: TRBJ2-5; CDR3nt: TGCAGCCCCGGGGGGGTGAGGCATGAGACCCAGTACTTC; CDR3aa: CSPGGVRHETQYF
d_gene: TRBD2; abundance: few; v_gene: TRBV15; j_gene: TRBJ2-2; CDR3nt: TGTGCCACCAGCAGAGATAACCCCAGACTAGCGGGAGATCACGGGGAGCTGTTTTTT; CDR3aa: CATSRDNPRLAGDHGELFF
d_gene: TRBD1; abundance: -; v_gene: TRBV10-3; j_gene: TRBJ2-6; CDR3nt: TGTGCCATCAGTGAATCTTCTGTGGCAGGGGGCGTCCCCAGCTCTGGGGCCAACGTCCTGACTTTC; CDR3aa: CAISESSVAGGVPSSGANVLTF
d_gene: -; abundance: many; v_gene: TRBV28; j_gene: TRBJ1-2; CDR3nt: TGTGCCAGCAGCCTTCTAAGGGGCTACACCTTC; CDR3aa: CASSLLRGYTF
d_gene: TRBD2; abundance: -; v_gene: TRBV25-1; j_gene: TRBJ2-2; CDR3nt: TGTGCCAGCAGGACTAGCGGGTGGAACACCGGGGAGCTGTTTTTT; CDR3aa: CASRTSGWNTGELFF
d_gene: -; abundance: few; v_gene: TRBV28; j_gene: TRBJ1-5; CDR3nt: TGTGCCAGCAGTTTAAGATGGCCCCAGCATTTT; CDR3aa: CASSLRWPQHF
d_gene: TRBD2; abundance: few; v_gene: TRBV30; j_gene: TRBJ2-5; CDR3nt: TGTGCCTGGAGACGTGTAGCGGGAGGCCAAGAGACCCAGTACTTC; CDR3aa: CAWRRVAGGQETQYF
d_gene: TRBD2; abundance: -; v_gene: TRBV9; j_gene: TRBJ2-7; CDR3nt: TGTGCCAGCAGCGTAGGGCTAGCGGGAGGGCCGGGCGAGCAGTACTTC; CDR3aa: CASSVGLAGGPGEQYF
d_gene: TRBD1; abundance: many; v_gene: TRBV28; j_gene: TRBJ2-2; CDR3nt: TGTGCCAGCAGAGTACCGGGACAGGGGAGCACCGGGGAGCTGTTTTTT; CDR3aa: CASRVPGQGSTGELFF
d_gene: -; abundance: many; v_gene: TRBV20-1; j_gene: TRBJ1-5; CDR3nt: TGCAGTGCTAGCGGCGGGGGCAATCAGCCCCAGCATTTT; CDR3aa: CSASGGGNQPQHF
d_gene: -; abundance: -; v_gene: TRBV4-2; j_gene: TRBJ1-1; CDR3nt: TGTACCACCTCTCAGGGACCGGGGCAGAGCACTGAAGCTTTCTTT; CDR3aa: CTTSQGPGQSTEAFF
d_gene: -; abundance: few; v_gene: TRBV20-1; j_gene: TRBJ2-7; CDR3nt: TGCAGTGCTAGTAAAGGGGGAATCTACGAGCAGTACTTC; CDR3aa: CSASKGGIYEQYF
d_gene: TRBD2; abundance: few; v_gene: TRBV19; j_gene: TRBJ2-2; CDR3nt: TGTGCCACGACATCCCCGGGGAGGGACACCGGGGAGCTGTTTTTT; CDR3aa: CATTSPGRDTGELFF
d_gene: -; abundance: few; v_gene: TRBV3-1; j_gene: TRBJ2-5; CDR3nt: TGTGCCAGCAGCCTACAGGGTTTGGAGACCCAGTACTTC; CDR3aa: CASSLQGLETQYF
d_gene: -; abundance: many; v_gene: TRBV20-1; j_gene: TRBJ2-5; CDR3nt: TGCAGTGCTAGTATCTCTGCCACGGAGACCCAGTACTTC; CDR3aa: CSASISATETQYF
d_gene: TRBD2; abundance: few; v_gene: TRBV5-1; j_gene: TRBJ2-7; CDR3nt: TGCGCCAGCAGCTTTAATCTAGCGGGCCCCGAGCAGTACTTC; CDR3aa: CASSFNLAGPEQYF
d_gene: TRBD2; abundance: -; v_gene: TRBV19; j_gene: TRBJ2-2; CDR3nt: TGTGCCAGTAGTATGGTCGGGACTAGCGGGTTTGGGGAGCTGTTTTTT; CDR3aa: CASSMVGTSGFGELFF
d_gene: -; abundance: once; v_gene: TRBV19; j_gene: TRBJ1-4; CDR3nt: TGTGCCAGTAGTATATCCACCTCTAATGAAAAACTGTTTTTT; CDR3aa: CASSISTSNEKLFF
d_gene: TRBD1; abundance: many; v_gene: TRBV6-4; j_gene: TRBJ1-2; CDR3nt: TGTGCCAGCAGTGACTCGGGACAGGGTGGCTACACCTTC; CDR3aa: CASSDSGQGGYTF
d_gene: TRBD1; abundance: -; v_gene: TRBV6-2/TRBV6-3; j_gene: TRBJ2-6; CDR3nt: TGTGCCAGCAGTTTTTTAGGGACAGGGGGCACTGGGGCCAACGTCCTGACTTTC; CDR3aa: CASSFLGTGGTGANVLTF
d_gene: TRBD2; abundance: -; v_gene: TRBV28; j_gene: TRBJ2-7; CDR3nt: TGTGCCAGCAGGAACTCGGGACTAGCGGGAAGTGAGCAGTACTTC; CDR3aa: CASRNSGLAGSEQYF
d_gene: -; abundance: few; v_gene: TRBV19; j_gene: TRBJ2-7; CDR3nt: TGTGCCAGGCCAGGTTCCTACGAGCAGTACTTC; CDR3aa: CARPGSYEQYF
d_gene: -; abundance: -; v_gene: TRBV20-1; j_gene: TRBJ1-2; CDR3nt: TGCAGTGCTAGAGACCCCACTCGACAGGTCCCCTATGGCTACACCTTC; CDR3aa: CSARDPTRQVPYGYTF
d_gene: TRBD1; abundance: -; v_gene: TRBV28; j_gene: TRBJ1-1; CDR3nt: TGTGCCGGCAGTGAACCAGGGGGCTTGGGGGCTGAAGCTTTCTTT; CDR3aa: CAGSEPGGLGAEAFF
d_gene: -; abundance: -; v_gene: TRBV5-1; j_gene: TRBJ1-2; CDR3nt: TGCGCCAGCAGCCCAAACCAGTCGGGCTATGGCTACACCTTC; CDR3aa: CASSPNQSGYGYTF
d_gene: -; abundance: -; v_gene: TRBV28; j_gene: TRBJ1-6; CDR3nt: TGTGCCAGCAGCACTGACAAATATAATTCACCCCTCCACTTT; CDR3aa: CASSTDKYNSPLHF
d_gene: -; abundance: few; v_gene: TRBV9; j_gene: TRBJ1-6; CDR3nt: TGTGCCAGCAGTCCACACCGTAGTAATAATTCACCCCTCCACTTT; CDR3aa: CASSPHRSNNSPLHF
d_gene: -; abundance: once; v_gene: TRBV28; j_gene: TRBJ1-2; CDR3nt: TGTGCCAGCAGCGCCTGGACTGTGCGTGGCTACACCTTC; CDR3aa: CASSAWTVRGYTF
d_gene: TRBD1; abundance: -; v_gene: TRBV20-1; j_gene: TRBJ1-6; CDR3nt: TGCAGTGCTGGCGGGACAGGGGAAAATTCACCCCTCCACTTT; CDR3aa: CSAGGTGENSPLHF
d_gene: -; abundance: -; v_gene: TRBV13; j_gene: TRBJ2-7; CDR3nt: TGTGCCAGCAGCGCCCGGGACCGCTACTCCTACGAGCAGTACTTC; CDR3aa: CASSARDRYSYEQYF
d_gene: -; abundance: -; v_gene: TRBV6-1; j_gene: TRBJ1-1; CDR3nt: TGTGCCAGCATAATTTATTTTGAAGCTTTCTTT; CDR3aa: CASIIYFEAFF
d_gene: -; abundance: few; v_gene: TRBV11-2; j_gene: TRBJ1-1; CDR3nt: TGTGCCAGCAGCGTTTCGGTGGTTGAGGCTTTCTTT; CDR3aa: CASSVSVVEAFF